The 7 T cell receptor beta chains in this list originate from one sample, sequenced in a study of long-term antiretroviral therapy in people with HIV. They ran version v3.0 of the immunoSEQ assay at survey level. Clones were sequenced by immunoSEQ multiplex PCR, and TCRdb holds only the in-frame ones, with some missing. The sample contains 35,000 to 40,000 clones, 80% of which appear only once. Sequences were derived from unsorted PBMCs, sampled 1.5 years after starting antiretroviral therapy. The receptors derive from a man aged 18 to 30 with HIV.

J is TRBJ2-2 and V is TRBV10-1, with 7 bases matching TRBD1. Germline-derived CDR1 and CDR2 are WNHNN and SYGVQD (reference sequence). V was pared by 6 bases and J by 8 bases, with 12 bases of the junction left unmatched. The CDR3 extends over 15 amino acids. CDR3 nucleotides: TGCGCCAGCAGCCAAACAGGGGCCAAGGAGGGGGAGCTGTTTTTT. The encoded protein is CASSQTGAKEGELFF.

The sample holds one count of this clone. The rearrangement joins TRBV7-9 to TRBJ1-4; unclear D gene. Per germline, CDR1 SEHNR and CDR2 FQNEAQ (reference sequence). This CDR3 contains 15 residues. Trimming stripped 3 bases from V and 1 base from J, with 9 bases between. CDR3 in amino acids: CASSFRSGTNEKLFF. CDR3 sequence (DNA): TGTGCCAGCAGCTTTCGCAGTGGAACTAATGAAAAACTGTTTTTT.

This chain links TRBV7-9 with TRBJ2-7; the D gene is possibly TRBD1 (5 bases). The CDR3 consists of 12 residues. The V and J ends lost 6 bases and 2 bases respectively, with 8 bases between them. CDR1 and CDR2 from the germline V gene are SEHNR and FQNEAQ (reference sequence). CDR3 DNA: TGTGCCAGCAGTCAGGGCACCTACGAGCAGTACTTC. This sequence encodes CASSQGTYEQYF. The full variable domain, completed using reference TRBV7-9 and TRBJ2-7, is DTGVSQNPRHKITKRGQNVTFRCDPISEHNRLYWYRQTLGQGPEFLTYFQNEAQLEKSRLLSDRFSAERPKGSFSTLEIQRTEQGDSAMYLCASSQGTYEQYFGPGTRLTVT.

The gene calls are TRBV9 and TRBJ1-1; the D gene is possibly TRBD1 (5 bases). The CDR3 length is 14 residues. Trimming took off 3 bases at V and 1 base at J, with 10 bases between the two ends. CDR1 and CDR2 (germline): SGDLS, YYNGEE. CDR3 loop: CASSGGPRNTEAFF. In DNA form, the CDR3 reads TGTGCCAGCAGCGGGGGACCCCGGAACACTGAAGCTTTCTTT.

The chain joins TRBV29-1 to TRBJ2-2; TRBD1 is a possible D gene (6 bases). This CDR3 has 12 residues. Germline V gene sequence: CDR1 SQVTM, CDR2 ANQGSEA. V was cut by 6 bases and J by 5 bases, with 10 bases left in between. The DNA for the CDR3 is TGCAGCGTCGCCAGGGGAACCGGGGAGCTGTTTTTT. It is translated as CSVARGTGELFF.

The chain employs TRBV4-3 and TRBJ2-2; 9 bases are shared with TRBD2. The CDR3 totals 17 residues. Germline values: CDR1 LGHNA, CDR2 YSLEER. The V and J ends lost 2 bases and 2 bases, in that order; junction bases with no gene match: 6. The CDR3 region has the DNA TGCGCCAGCAGCCAAAGTCCGCTAGCGGGAAACACCGGGGAGCTGTTTTTT. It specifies CASSQSPLAGNTGELFF.

CDR3 bases: TGTGCCATCAGTGACAGGGAAGTCGAGCAGTACTTC. This codes for CAISDREVEQYF. This sequence joins TRBV10-3 and TRBJ2-7, with a possible D match to TRBD1 (5 bases). This CDR3 is built from 12 residues. V lost 3 bases and J lost 6, with 9 bases in between. CDR1 and CDR2 (germline): ENHRY, SYGVKD.